This TCR beta chain originates from a study of blood T cell repertoires in COVID-19. The wider study: Sources were T cells, B-cell-depleted T cells, or PBMCs; the material itself was cDNA or gDNA.

Here immunoSEQ multiplex PCR was the method, and the copy in TCRdb shows in-frame clones only, minus some. The sample lists tens of thousands of clones; 85% were seen once. The sequenced material came from peripheral blood. The TCR was taken from a woman aged 65 to 85 with active or convalescent COVID-19.

CDR3 nucleotide sequence: TGTGCCAGCAGCTCCGGGCAGGGGCGGCAAGAGACCCAGTACTTC. Translating it yields CASSSGQGRQETQYF. This chain joins TRBV7-2 and TRBJ2-5; D is perhaps TRBD1 (6 bases). Trimming left V 4 bases short and J 2 bases short, with 14 bases between. This CDR3 region has 15 residues. Germline V gene lookup returns CDR1 SGHTA and CDR2 FQGNSA.